This T cell receptor (beta chain) was captured by sequencing in a study of shared clonotypes between healthy human individuals. Study context: Contributing individuals were a couple of females and three males aged 18 to 49.

Study findings and constraints: Investigators expected sequencing depth to affect clonotype sharing among donors. Only blood underwent sampling, and tissue repertoires likely differ. Limited genetic and exposure-history diversity came from having few donors.

About this clone itself: Its specificity is not known.

TCRdb keeps only in-frame clones here, not all; method: immunoSEQ multiplex PCR. The repertoire includes fewer than 600,000 clones, around 77% of them detected once, and about 12% sits in the top ten. The germline V gene encodes CDR1 KGHSH and CDR2 LQKENI. This CDR3 has 15 residues. Trimming left V 1 base short and J 4 bases short, with 11 bases between. This rearrangement joins TRBV18 to TRBJ1-5; D is unresolved. The sequenced sample consisted of PBMCs. This receptor was identified in a woman in her 40s in good health. Some clones in this sample may be carry-over from other donors' samples. For the CDR3, the DNA is TGTGCCAGCTCACCACTTGGCGGGGTAAATCAGCCCCAGCATTTT. This codes for CASSPLGGVNQPQHF. Looking up the rest from reference TRBV18 and TRBJ1-5 gives the full variable domain: NAGVMQNPRHLVRRRGQEARLRCSPMKGHSHVYWYRQLPEEGLKFMVYLQKENIIDESGMPKERFSAEFPKEGPSILRIQQVVRGDSAAYFCASSPLGGVNQPQHFGDGTRLSIL.